This T cell receptor beta chain originates from a study of cytotoxic CD8 clonotypes in ibrutinib-treated CLL. Study at large: The patient breakdown showed around 10 relapsed/refractory and approximately 15 treatment-naive cases, with under 18 IGHV unmutated. Study-wide results and caveats: T-cell clonality at baseline went above that of age-matched healthy donors and rose and fell with circulating CD8+ T-cell counts.

Frozen PBMC stocks contributed 2 to 2.5 micrograms of genomic DNA to the TCR beta libraries. Profiling relied on immunoSEQ multiplex PCR, and the TCRdb table lists in-frame clones only, not all of them. The data show approximately 190,000 clones, more than 70% seen once. This CDR3 has 15 amino acids. The ends lost 4 bases at V and 0 bases at J; junction bases unmatched: 6. Per the germline V gene, CDR1 is SGHRS and CDR2 is YFSETQ. With regard to this clone: Its cognate antigen is unknown.

The chain joins TRBV5-1 to TRBJ1-1; 7 positions match TRBD1. The sample consisted of PBMCs, taken after 12 months of ibrutinib treatment. The sequence was obtained from a human donor with chronic lymphocytic leukemia. The CDR3 coding sequence is TGCGCCAGCAGCGGGGCCGGGACAGTGAACACTGAAGCTTTCTTT. Amino acids: CASSGAGTVNTEAFF.